A single sample is the source of the 10 T cell receptor beta chains below, sequenced in a study of identical twins. Using its own MiXCR run on the 5' RACE reads, TCRdb lists one record per CDR3 protein. The data contain nearly 250,000 distinct CDR3 sequences, approximately 7% of them singletons. The same specimen was also included in a second study, on yellow fever vaccine responses in identical twins.

What was sequenced was memory (CD45RO+) T cells sorted from blood. The receptors here all came from a woman aged 18-29 years in good health.

This clonotype was counted only a few times. The rearrangement joins TRBV14 to TRBJ1-2; 7 bases map to TRBD1. The ends lost 1 base at V and 8 bases at J; junction bases unmatched: 7. The germline CDR1 and CDR2 sequences are SGHDN and FVKESK. This CDR3 contains 14 residues. The CDR3 loop is CASSQGWTGGGYTF. The CDR3 DNA is TGTGCCAGCAGCCAAGGTTGGACAGGTGGCGGCTACACCTTC.

The gene calls are TRBV12-3 or TRBV12-4 and TRBJ2-4; D gene uncertain. V was trimmed by 6 bases and J by 3 bases, leaving 12 bases between them. The CDR3 sequence is 14 residues long. CDR3 sequence reads: CASSPPGIKNIQYF. As DNA, the CDR3 is TGTGCCAGCAGCCCTCCGGGTATCAAAAACATTCAGTACTTC.

In its sample, this clonotype was seen many times. This chain joins TRBV2 and TRBJ2-7; no clear D. CDR1 is SNHLY, CDR2 FYNNEI, per germline. The ends were cut back, 7 bases at V and 0 bases at J, with 10 bases in the middle. The length of the CDR3 is 13 residues. This CDR3 reads CASKQRPSYEQYV. For the CDR3, the DNA is TGTGCCAGCAAACAGAGGCCCTCCTACGAGCAGTACGTC.

This clonotype was seen many times. The chain joins TRBV12-3 or TRBV12-4 to TRBJ1-5; D gene unclear. Trimming shortened V by 0 bases and J by 3 bases, and 9 bases separated the two germline ends. The CDR3 runs 15 residues. CDR3 loop: CASSLAAAHNQPQHF. The CDR3 DNA reads as TGTGCCAGCAGTTTAGCGGCTGCCCACAATCAGCCCCAGCATTTT.

This clonotype was found many times. The gene calls are TRBV21-1 and TRBJ2-3. TRBV21-1 is a recognized pseudogene. The CDR3 is 15 amino acids. The CDR3 protein is CASSKARSGADTQYF. The CDR3 bases are TGTGCCAGCAGCAAAGCGCGGAGCGGCGCAGATACGCAGTATTTT.

V usage is TRBV18 and J usage is TRBJ2-1; TRBD1 matches at 8 bases. The CDR3 runs 15 residues. J lost 8 bases, V lost 3 bases, and 9 bases had no gene match. The germline V gene encodes CDR1 KGHSH and CDR2 LQKENI. CDR3 sequence: CASSPTTGGLDEQFF. The CDR3 DNA reads TGTGCCAGCTCACCGACTACAGGGGGGCTCGATGAGCAGTTCTTC.

This clonotype was seen many times. The chain combines TRBV20-1 with TRBJ2-7; 10 positions match TRBD2. CDR3 length: 15 residues. V was clipped by 5 bases and J by 2 bases; unmatched bases: 9. Germline V CDR1 and CDR2: DFQATT, SNEGSKA (reference sequence). CDR3 loop: CSAQAQAGGPYEQYF. The CDR3 DNA reads as TGCAGTGCTCAGGCGCAAGCGGGAGGGCCCTACGAGCAGTACTTC.

This clonotype was recorded a few times. This clone may be a read error of a much larger clone one base away. The chain combines TRBV4-1 with TRBJ2-1; D unclear. There are 16 residues in the CDR3. CDR1 and CDR2 from the germline V gene are MGHRA and YSYEKL. The CDR3 coding sequence is TGCACCAGCAGCCAAGTTGACATCTTCGCCTACAATGAGCAGTTCTTC. This sequence encodes CTSSQVDIFAYNEQFF.

This chain uses TRBV4-2 with TRBJ2-1; 11 bases match TRBD2. Germline lookup yields CDR1 LGHNA and CDR2 YNFKEQ. With 3 bases clipped from V and 5 bases from J, the junction kept 3 bases outside the gene matches. This CDR3 comprises 15 residues. In DNA, the CDR3 is TGTGCCAGCAGCCAGGCTAGCGGGGGGAACAATGAGCAGTTCTTC. Amino acid sequence: CASSQASGGNNEQFF.

This clonotype was found many times. V and J are TRBV7-9 and TRBJ2-1, with 16 nucleotides matching TRBD2. CDR3 size: 17 residues. The J segment lost 7 bases and the V segment lost 4 bases, leaving 7 bases of the junction unmatched. Germline CDR1 SEHNR, CDR2 FQNEAQ (reference sequence). The CDR3 region is CASSSGLAGGPSNEQFF. The CDR3 DNA reads TGTGCCAGCAGCTCGGGACTAGCGGGGGGGCCAAGTAATGAGCAGTTCTTC.